This entry features one T cell receptor beta chain sequence. Its target is unknown. These data come from a study of siplizumab effects on memory and regulatory T cells. Whole-study results and caveats: Naive T cells appeared more varied than memory cells and looked like key alloresponse contributors. No functional test confirmed suppression by proliferating siplizumab-culture Tregs. The mean Treg-derived percentage of mappable alloreactive CD4+ clones was 60% to 80% with siplizumab compared with roughly 30% in controls.

V dropped 6 bases and J dropped 12; count of bases not matched to a gene: 9. CDR1 SNHLY and CDR2 FYNNEI come from the germline V gene. The CDR3 length is 12 residues. Every sample had approximately 100,000 of its TCR templates assayed. Clones were read by immunoSEQ multiplex PCR, and TCRdb kept only the in-frame ones, dropping some. The sample shows around 100,000 clones, 93% of them seen only once. The receptor was derived from a human donor in good health. The specimen was Tregs sorted from blood. The J gene is TRBJ1-2, the V gene TRBV2; 8 positions agree with TRBD1. CDR3 residues: CASRQSDRAHTF. Here the CDR3 DNA reads TGTGCCAGCAGACAATCGGACAGGGCACACACCTTC.